Shown below are 32 T cell receptor beta chains from a single sample sequenced in a study of blood T cell repertoires in COVID-19. Measured with immunoSEQ multiplex PCR; TCRdb has only the in-frame clones, and not every one. The sample records around 180,000 clones, approximately 87% being singletons. Material for sequencing was peripheral blood. Source of these receptors: a man between 70 and 80 years old with active or convalescent COVID-19.

This chain joins TRBV19 and TRBJ1-5, with unresolved D. The CDR3 consists of 12 residues. The V gene's germline CDR1 is LNHDA and CDR2 SQIVND (reference sequence). V was pared by 1 base and J by 7 bases, with 5 bases between. CDR3 sequence reads: CASSIGSQPQHF. The CDR3 coding sequence is TGTGCCAGTAGTATAGGAAGCCAGCCCCAGCATTTT.

The CDR3 nucleotides read TGTGCCAGCAGCCCTAGGACAGGATCCTACGAGCAGTACTTC. It encodes CASSPRTGSYEQYF. The chain employs TRBV5-8 and TRBJ2-7; TRBD1 matches at 7 bases. Looked up from germline, CDR1 is SGHTS and CDR2 is YDEGEE. The CDR3 has 14 residues. With V trimmed by 4 bases and J by 1 base, 5 bases remained unmatched.

J is TRBJ1-5 and V is TRBV7-9, with D hard to call. In germline, CDR1 is SEHNR, CDR2 FQNEAQ (reference sequence). The CDR3 is 14 residues long. The V end lost 5 bases, the J end lost 6 bases, and 14 bases lay between the germline ends. Here the CDR3 DNA reads TGTGCCAGCAGCCCTACCTCTTTCTCTCAGCCCCAGCATTTT. Protein: CASSPTSFSQPQHF.

This chain uses TRBV28 with TRBJ1-3, with D tentatively TRBD1 (6 bases). Germline assignment: CDR1 MDHEN and CDR2 SYDVKM. Trimming removed 6 bases from V and 2 bases from J, with 11 bases in between. The CDR3 extends over 14 amino acids. DNA of the CDR3: TGTGCCAGCAGGGGGGGGGCTGCTGGAAACACCATATATTTT. Translation: CASRGGAAGNTIYF.

In its sample, this clone was seen once. The chain links TRBV18 to TRBJ1-1; 12 bases map to TRBD1. Per the germline V gene, CDR1 is KGHSH and CDR2 is LQKENI. This CDR3 is built from 16 residues. With V trimmed by 5 bases and J by 1 base, 5 bases remained unmatched. The CDR3 DNA sequence: TGTGCCAGCTCAACCGGGACAGGGGGCGCGAACACTGAAGCTTTCTTT. Translation gives CASSTGTGGANTEAFF.

Only a few counts were recorded for this clone. The chain combines TRBV7-9 with TRBJ1-2, with D possibly TRBD1 on 5 matching bases. The CDR3 runs to 16 residues. CDR1 and CDR2 (germline): SEHNR, FQNEAQ (reference sequence). V was cut by 5 bases and J by 7 bases, with 23 bases left in between. DNA of the CDR3: TGTGCCAGCAGCAGAGGTGGGGCAGCGCCGGAAGGTGGCTACACCTTC. Translation: CASSRGGAAPEGGYTF.

On this clone: Other DNA sequences within the sample encode an identical CDR3. The chain has TRBV19 and TRBJ2-7; TRBD2 matches 8 bases. V lost 5 bases and J lost 6; bases outside the gene matches: 9. The germline V gene has CDR1 LNHDA and CDR2 SQIVND (reference sequence). This CDR3 contains 14 residues. CDR3 nucleotides: TGTGCCAGTAGTCCGGGGACTAGACGGGGCGAGCAGTACTTC. Protein product: CASSPGTRRGEQYF.

Remarks on this clone: Mismatch with germline at one junction end may stem from a read error. The chain has TRBV14 and TRBJ1-1; no firm D call. The germline V gene has CDR1 SGHDN and CDR2 FVKESK. CDR3 size: 15 residues. DNA for the CDR3: TGTGCCAGCACCCAAGGAGTTTTAATGAACACTGAAGCTTTCTTT. It yields the protein CASTQGVLMNTEAFF.

This chain links TRBV11-3 with TRBJ2-1, with 7 bases identical to TRBD1. CDR3 size: 15 residues. V dropped 5 bases and J dropped 5; count of bases not matched to a gene: 9. CDR1 and CDR2 from the germline V gene are SGHNT and YENEEA. CDR3 nucleotides: TGTGCCAGCAGCGCTCCGGGACAGATAAACAATGAGCAGTTCTTC. Its translation: CASSAPGQINNEQFF.

The rearrangement links TRBV18 to TRBJ2-1; 9 nucleotides align to TRBD1. CDR1 and CDR2 (germline): KGHSH, LQKENI. With V trimmed by 5 bases and J by 7 bases, 6 bases remained unmatched. The CDR3 has 14 residues. The CDR3 reads CASSSGTGTNEQFF. The CDR3 nucleotides are TGTGCCAGCTCATCCGGGACAGGGACAAATGAGCAGTTCTTC. Complete variable domain (other parts from reference TRBV18 and TRBJ2-1): NAGVMQNPRHLVRRRGQEARLRCSPMKGHSHVYWYRQLPEEGLKFMVYLQKENIIDESGMPKERFSAEFPKEGPSILRIQQVVRGDSAAYFCASSSGTGTNEQFFGPGTRLTVL.

The chain is built from TRBV18 and TRBJ1-1; 7 bases fit TRBD1. V shed 1 base, J shed 4 bases, and the junction held 3 bases outside the gene matches. The CDR3 covers 14 residues. From germline, CDR1 is KGHSH and CDR2 LQKENI. The CDR3 region has the DNA TGTGCCAGCTCACCACAGGGGGCTGGCACTGAAGCTTTCTTT. It codes for CASSPQGAGTEAFF.

This chain's CDR3 is CASSPWRDRGEYNEQFF. In nucleotides, the CDR3 is TGTGCCAGCAGCCCGTGGAGGGACAGGGGAGAGTACAATGAGCAGTTCTTC. The gene calls are TRBV7-2 and TRBJ2-1, with 10 positions matching TRBD1. CDR1 is SGHTA and CDR2 is FQGNSA in the germline V gene. The CDR3 has 17 amino acids. The trim removed 5 bases at V and 4 bases at J, leaving 11 bases unmatched.

This clone turned up a few times. The chain joins TRBV7-9 to TRBJ1-6; maybe TRBD1 (5 bases). Per the germline V gene, CDR1 is SEHNR and CDR2 is FQNEAQ (reference sequence). The CDR3 extends over 13 amino acids. Between the trimmed V and J ends, which lost 7 bases and 10 bases, there was a span of 14 bases. The CDR3 loop reads CASIGGLGSPLHF. CDR3 coding DNA: TGTGCCAGCATCGGGGGGTTGGGGTCACCCCTCCACTTT.

The CDR3 nucleotides are TGTGCCAGCAGTTTAGCGGGGCCAGATACGCAGTATTTT. Translation gives CASSLAGPDTQYF. J is TRBJ2-3 and V is TRBV27, with D possibly being TRBD2 (6 bases). The germline CDR1 and CDR2 sequences are MNHEY and SMNVEV (reference sequence). There are 13 residues in the CDR3. V lost 2 bases, J lost 4 bases, and 7 bases lay in between.

The chain uses TRBV18 and TRBJ1-1; D is unresolved. V was pared by 3 bases and J by 1 base, with 12 bases between. CDR3 length equals 15 residues. CDR1 is KGHSH and CDR2 is LQKENI in the germline V gene. The CDR3 DNA follows: TGTGCCAGCTCACCCCAGCGCGAGACGAACACTGAAGCTTTCTTT. Encoded protein: CASSPQRETNTEAFF.

The chain employs TRBV6-2 or TRBV6-3 and TRBJ2-1; 8 bases match TRBD1. CDR3 length: 14 amino acids. Germline values: CDR1 MNHEY, CDR2 SVGEGT. V dropped 4 bases and J dropped 8; count of bases not matched to a gene: 7. Here the CDR3 reads CASSSRGRGDEQFF. CDR3 DNA sequence: TGTGCCAGCAGTTCCAGGGGGCGCGGGGATGAGCAGTTCTTC.

The chain is built from TRBV28 and TRBJ1-3; TRBD1 aligns across 8 bases. Trimming cost V 6 bases and J 5 bases; bases outside gene matches: 9. Germline-derived CDR1 and CDR2 are MDHEN and SYDVKM. The CDR3 covers 15 residues. The CDR3 is CASSNQGALRNTIYF. CDR3 nucleotide sequence: TGTGCCAGCAGCAATCAGGGGGCTTTGAGAAACACCATATATTTT.

V usage is TRBV5-1 and J usage is TRBJ2-7, with D perhaps TRBD1 (5 bases). Germline V CDR1 and CDR2: SGHRS, YFSETQ. The ends were cut back, 5 bases at V and 2 bases at J, with 14 bases in the middle. This CDR3 is 14 amino acids long. The CDR3 DNA reads as TGCGCCAGCAGTCTTGCGTGGGGCCCCTACGAGCAGTACTTC. This translates into CASSLAWGPYEQYF.

This clone occurred a few times. The chain has TRBV7-9 and TRBJ2-1; TRBD1 matches at 10 bases. Germline V gene sequence: CDR1 SEHNR, CDR2 FQNEAQ (reference sequence). V shed 8 bases and J 4 bases; nucleotides not matched to a gene: 8. This CDR3 is built from 15 residues. CDR3 nucleotides: TGTGCCAGCTTGGTGACAGGGGGCAGGTACAATGAGCAGTTCTTC. Translating gives CASLVTGGRYNEQFF.

The gene calls are TRBV5-1 and TRBJ2-5, with a weak D call TRBD1 (6 bases). Germline-derived CDR1 and CDR2 are SGHRS and YFSETQ. This CDR3 is 13 amino acids long. V shed 4 bases and J shed 2 bases, with 9 bases lying between them. CDR3 DNA: TGCGCCAGCAGCCCGGGGACACAAGAGACCCAGTACTTC. The encoded protein is CASSPGTQETQYF.

The V gene is TRBV27, the J gene TRBJ1-5; D perhaps matches TRBD1 (6 bases). This CDR3 comprises 14 residues. Germline V gene sequence: CDR1 MNHEY, CDR2 SMNVEV (reference sequence). V gave up 4 bases and J gave up 3 bases, with 10 bases separating them. CDR3 loop: CASSSTGNNQPQHF. The CDR3 region has the DNA TGTGCCAGCAGTTCGACAGGCAACAATCAGCCCCAGCATTTT.

The V call is TRBV18, the J call TRBJ1-2; 7 bases are a match to TRBD1. V lost 5 bases and J lost 5; bases outside the gene matches: 5. Germline loops: CDR1 KGHSH, CDR2 LQKENI. This CDR3 has 13 residues. The CDR3 region has the DNA TGTGCCAGCTCAACCTGGGACAGATATGGCTACACCTTC. Protein product: CASSTWDRYGYTF.

This clone showed up just once. The rearrangement links TRBV30 to TRBJ2-5; 8 bases are shared with TRBD2. This CDR3 contains 13 residues. CDR1 and CDR2 (germline): GTSNPN, SVGIG (reference sequence). V lost 2 bases and J lost 4; bases outside the gene matches: 3. Here the CDR3 reads CAWSTGGGETQYF. The CDR3, as DNA: TGTGCCTGGAGTACGGGAGGGGGAGAGACCCAGTACTTC.

The chain carries TRBV6-5 and TRBJ1-6; D call uncertain. The CDR3 length is 16 residues. Germline values: CDR1 MNHEY, CDR2 SVGAGI. The V end was cut by 2 bases, the J end by 9 bases, with 17 bases between. The CDR3 sequence is CASSYDGVRLGSPLHF. CDR3 nucleotides: TGTGCCAGCAGTTACGACGGCGTGAGACTCGGTTCACCCCTCCACTTT.

V and J are TRBV28 and TRBJ1-5, with TRBD1 as a possible D gene (6 bases). V was trimmed by 6 bases and J by 4 bases, leaving 16 bases between them. The CDR3 loop spans 15 amino acids. The germline CDR1 and CDR2 sequences are MDHEN and SYDVKM. CDR3 DNA sequence: TGTGCCAGCAGCTTTCCTACAGGGAATAATCAGCCCCAGCATTTT. It encodes CASSFPTGNNQPQHF.

In nucleotides, the CDR3 is TGTGCCAGCAAGGCAGGGGGCAAAAATGAGCAGTTCTTC. This translates into CASKAGGKNEQFF. The chain carries TRBV25-1 and TRBJ2-1; 8 nucleotides match TRBD1. Germline trimming cut 7 bases from V and 7 bases from J; bases unmatched to any gene: 6. From germline, CDR1 is MGHDK and CDR2 SYGVNS. The CDR3 consists of 13 residues.

This clone was counted once. The chain employs TRBV5-1 and TRBJ2-2; TRBD1 agrees at 7 bases. The CDR3 loop spans 13 amino acids. V trimming: 4 bases; J trimming: 5 bases; junction bases outside the gene matches: 2. Germline CDR1 SGHRS, CDR2 YFSETQ. The CDR3 bases are TGCGCCAGCAGCGAACAGGGGACCGGGGAGCTGTTTTTT. As protein: CASSEQGTGELFF.

The V gene is TRBV6-5, the J gene TRBJ2-2; a weak D match, TRBD1 (6 bases). Germline V lookup: CDR1 MNHEY, CDR2 SVGAGI. The CDR3 extends over 14 amino acids. V was trimmed by 8 bases and J by 5 bases, leaving 15 bases between them. The CDR3 spells CASVIRGITGELFF. The CDR3 DNA is TGTGCCAGCGTCATCAGGGGTATTACCGGGGAGCTGTTTTTT.

The chain recombines TRBV18 with TRBJ2-5, with 8 positions matching TRBD1. The CDR3 has 12 residues. V lost 8 bases to trimming and J lost 4 bases; unmatched junction nucleotides: 3. Germline V lookup: CDR1 KGHSH, CDR2 LQKENI. The CDR3 here is CASQGAGETQYF. The DNA for the CDR3 is TGTGCCAGCCAGGGGGCCGGAGAGACCCAGTACTTC.

This clone was seen only a few times. This chain uses TRBV5-4 with TRBJ1-5; maybe TRBD1 (5 bases). There are 17 residues in the CDR3. Germline V CDR1 and CDR2: SGHNT, YYREEE (reference sequence). With 2 bases removed from V and 4 bases from J, the gap between germline ends came to 19 bases. The CDR3 bases are TGTGCCAGCAGCTTTGGAGGGGCGCCCCCGCCTAATCAGCCCCAGCATTTT. Translated: CASSFGGAPPPNQPQHF.

V usage is TRBV6-5 and J usage is TRBJ1-3; no clear D gene. The CDR3 has 15 amino acids. CDR1 MNHEY and CDR2 SVGAGI come from the germline V gene. Trimming removed 2 bases from V and 1 base from J, with 9 bases in between. The CDR3 protein is CASSYARASGNTIYF. The CDR3 DNA reads TGTGCCAGCAGTTACGCGAGGGCTTCTGGAAACACCATATATTTT.

This chain uses TRBV11-2 with TRBJ2-1; 10 bases map to TRBD2. V lost 1 base to trimming and J lost 4 bases; unmatched junction nucleotides: 10. Germline CDR1 SGHAT, CDR2 FQNNGV. There are 18 residues in the CDR3. The CDR3 region has the DNA TGTGCCAGCAGCTTAGTAGGCGCGAGCGGGGGGGTATACAATGAGCAGTTCTTC. Its translation: CASSLVGASGGVYNEQFF.